This T cell receptor (beta chain) is from a study of blood T cell repertoires in COVID-19. At the level of the study: Samples taken during acute and convalescent COVID-19 were collected in the United States, Italy and Spain.

Repertoires were generated with immunoSEQ multiplex PCR, while TCRdb's copy carries only in-frame clones and drops some. The table shows 120,000 or so clones, with around 89% occurring only once. From germline, CDR1 is KGHSH and CDR2 LQKENI. J was trimmed by 6 bases and V by 6 bases; bases with no gene match: 14. The CDR3 extends over 16 amino acids. The sample taken for sequencing was peripheral blood. This sequence originates from a man aged 50 to 59 with acute or convalescent COVID-19. This rearrangement joins TRBV18 to TRBJ1-2; TRBD1 agrees at 9 bases. CDR3 DNA sequence: TGTGCCAGCTCTCCTAGACAGGGGGGAGACTTGGATGGCTACACCTTC. This encodes CASSPRQGGDLDGYTF. The full variable domain, rest sourced from reference TRBV18 and TRBJ1-2, is NAGVMQNPRHLVRRRGQEARLRCSPMKGHSHVYWYRQLPEEGLKFMVYLQKENIIDESGMPKERFSAEFPKEGPSILRIQQVVRGDSAAYFCASSPRQGGDLDGYTFGSGTRLTVV.